The TCR beta chain under discussion was sequenced for a study of shared clonotypes between healthy human individuals (TCRdb year 2020). At the level of the whole study: Three men and a couple of women, aged 18 to 49 years, made up the cohort. For each donor, CD4 naive and CD4 memory were each run on three plates, CD8 naive on two plates, and CD8 memory on one plate. The study deeply sequenced blood TCR repertoires of several healthy adults to estimate repertoire size and the extent of clonotype sharing between individuals. To increase sequencing depth and limit assay-specific biases, TCR repertoire library preparation and sequencing were carried out by different laboratories using diverse techniques. Each donor's leukapheresis produced roughly between about 0.9 and 9.5 billion PBMCs.

What the authors observed across the whole study: Sampling was restricted to blood, and TCR repertoires in tissue are likely to differ from TCR repertoires in blood. Rarefaction of sorted-subset datasets indicated incomplete sequencing despite the large sequencing depth. Pairwise subsampling led to the expectation that sequencing depth would affect the degree of clonotype sharing among donors. Clonotypes shared by all four sorted-subset donors showed higher generation probabilities than non-shared clonotypes. Because the study included only a small number of donors, the genetic and exposure-history diversity represented was limited. Naive subsets generally had larger estimated clonotype richness than memory subsets. When several donors were compared, the shared fraction of clonotypes was about 5.4% for naive CD4, 3.5% to 4% for naive CD8, about 2.5% for memory CD4, and 0.35% to 0.5% for memory CD8.

Inclusive of the bounding cysteine and phenylalanine, the CDR3 is 14 residues long. The entry retains the CDR3 DNA only, 42 bases that are in frame from base 1. CDR1 and CDR2 are drawn from the germline V gene: SGHRS, YFSETQ. V is clipped by 4 bases and J by 6 bases, and the sequence between their germline boundaries is 15 bases long. TCR CDR3 regions were amplified from genomic DNA by multiplex PCR using the deep immunoSEQ assay. For each cell subset, the extracted genomic DNA was distributed evenly across all wells of several immunoSEQ 96-well plates, and each plate served as one replicate. For sorted subsets, each replicate PCR was loaded with approximately 0.2 ug genomic DNA, equivalent to 30,000 or so T cell genomes. The purified libraries were quantified using a Qubit 3.0 fluorometer, sized with a Bioanalyzer 2100, and then quantified again using the KAPA Library Quantification kit. Each immunoSEQ 96-well plate was sequenced on its own single-read 150-cycle Illumina NextSeq 550 flow cell. The authors processed their data as follows. Because the immunoSEQ output held only junctional sequences and lacked quality scores, the filtering could not match the filtering applied to full-length reads. Sequences were annotated with PyIR, a Python wrapper for IgBLAST v1.9, and V/J genes and CDR3 were assigned using IMGT germline references. Reads with weak V/J assignments (E-value above 1e-6), missing CDR3, stop codons, out-of-frame junctions, or ambiguous translated residues were removed. V3J clonotypes were defined as sequences sharing the same inferred V gene, J gene, and CDR3 amino acid sequence. The percentage overlap between two repertoires was calculated by dividing the number of shared unique clonotypes by the size of the smaller repertoire. Richness of each repertoire was evaluated using RTK rarefaction, the Chao1 estimator, and Recon v2.1 estimates of unobserved clonotypes. Generation probabilities were computed with OLGA for all TCRbeta clonotypes obtained by the gDNA method from several donors. The clones in this table, taken by TCRdb from immuneACCESS, are in-frame only. Not every clone is retained; where verified, under half of the shortfall comes from an unresolved V gene, and the cause of the rest is unknown. That table gives V, J and clone size, and the DNA gave D and trimming. The sample records around 1,100,000 clones, 70% to 80% of which are singletons. The top ten hold 0.89% of the sample.

Healthy HIV-negative adults with no recently reported acute infections or vaccinations were included as donors. All donors were Caucasian adults living in Nashville, Tennessee, USA. CD4+ T cells were enriched by magnetic negative selection; naive cells were then positively selected on CD45RA, and the negative fraction formed the memory subset. Blood was obtained by leukapheresis, after which PBMCs were separated by Ficoll-Histopaque density gradient centrifugation and cryopreserved in liquid nitrogen vapor phase. Purity and quantity of every magnetically sorted T cell population were checked by analytical flow cytometry. Each sorted fraction had its genomic DNA isolated and then quantified by UV absorbance on a Nanodrop 2000c. About this clone: The specificity of this receptor is unknown. No base quality information exists; no much larger clone differs at one position.

Sequences were obtained from memory CD4+ T cells from PBMCs. The meaning of the sample's cell subset or site label: CD45RA-negative fraction. The sequence links TRBV5-1 to TRBJ2-3; the D gene is not confidently resolved. This TCR came from a man aged 18 to 29 in good health. Some clones in this sample may be carry-over from other donors' samples. The DNA sequence is given as TGCGCCAGCAGCACCGACCCCCCTCTGGATACGCAGTATTTT. This sequence encodes CASSTDPPLDTQYF.